Below, 27 T cell receptor beta chains from the same sample are listed, as sequenced in a study of blood T cell repertoires in COVID-19. Libraries were prepared by immunoSEQ multiplex PCR; TCRdb keeps only in-frame clonotypes and omits some of them. The sample includes hundreds of thousands of clones, roughly 89% of them seen just once. Sequenced input: peripheral blood. These receptor sequences come from a man aged 18 to 35 with COVID-19, enrolled during active disease.

V gene TRBV5-4 combines with J gene TRBJ2-2, with 9 bases aligning to TRBD1. Per germline, CDR1 SGHNT and CDR2 YYREEE (reference sequence). After removal of 4 bases from V and 6 bases from J, the junction contained 4 bases not matched to a gene. The CDR3 spans 14 residues. This CDR3 reads CASSRDRVAGELFF. As DNA, the CDR3 is TGTGCCAGCAGCAGGGACAGGGTGGCCGGGGAGCTGTTTTTT.

The rearrangement joins TRBV15 to TRBJ2-6; 10 positions match TRBD1. Looked up from germline, CDR1 is LNHNV and CDR2 is YYDKDF (reference sequence). V shed 10 bases, J shed 4 bases, and the junction held 16 bases outside the gene matches. CDR3 length: 18 amino acids. The chain's CDR3 is CAIATPGQGSHGANVLTF. The CDR3 nucleotides are TGTGCCATAGCGACGCCGGGACAGGGGAGTCACGGGGCCAACGTCCTGACTTTC.

The V call is TRBV7-9, the J call TRBJ1-2; D is ambiguous. CDR3 length: 12 amino acids. Germline CDR1 SEHNR, CDR2 FQNEAQ (reference sequence). Deletions cut 6 bases from V and 4 bases from J, with 9 bases between. Here the CDR3 reads CASSSSVYGYTF. CDR3 nucleotide sequence: TGTGCCAGCAGTTCATCGGTCTATGGCTACACCTTC.

V gene TRBV5-4 combines with J gene TRBJ1-3; D gene uncertain. The CDR3 extends over 16 amino acids. Trimming left V 1 base short and J 0 bases short, with 11 bases between. CDR1 is SGHNT, CDR2 YYREEE, per germline (reference sequence). CDR3 DNA: TGTGCCAGCAGCTTGCCCGAGAACCCCTCTGGAAACACCATATATTTT. It yields the protein CASSLPENPSGNTIYF. Full variable domain (missing parts from reference TRBV5-4 and TRBJ1-3): ETGVTQSPTHLIKTRGQQVTLRCSSQSGHNTVSWYQQALGQGPQFIFQYYREEENGRGNFPPRFSGLQFPNYSSELNVNALELDDSALYLCASSLPENPSGNTIYFGEGSWLTVV.

The chain has TRBV25-1 and TRBJ1-6; D is perhaps TRBD1 (5 bases). The V gene lost 3 bases and the J gene lost 14 bases, with 8 bases spanning the gap. The CDR3 contains 11 residues. CDR1 and CDR2 (germline): MGHDK, SYGVNS. The CDR3 DNA sequence: TGTGCCAGCAGTGACAGGGTGGCCCTCCACTTT. Its protein is CASSDRVALHF. Drawing the rest from reference TRBV25-1 and TRBJ1-6, the complete variable domain is EADIYQTPRYLVIGTGKKITLECSQTMGHDKMYWYQQDPGMELHLIHYSYGVNSTEKGDLSSESTVSRIRTEHFPLTLESARPSHTSQYLCASSDRVALHFGNGTRLTVT.

The V call is TRBV10-3, the J call TRBJ2-2; D perhaps matches TRBD2 (6 bases). The CDR3 covers 15 residues. Trimming cost V 6 bases and J 2 bases, with 13 bases left between them. The V gene's germline CDR1 is ENHRY and CDR2 SYGVKD. In DNA, the CDR3 is TGTGCCATCAGGGTCCGGGACTCAAACACCGGGGAGCTGTTTTTT. Translating gives CAIRVRDSNTGELFF.

The chain uses TRBV10-2 and TRBJ1-5; TRBD1 is a possible D gene (6 bases). This CDR3 comprises 13 residues. The V end was cut by 8 bases, the J end by 5 bases, with 13 bases between. Germline V gives CDR1 WSHSY, CDR2 SAAADI. The CDR3 reads CASWGGGDQPQHF. CDR3 nucleotides: TGCGCCAGCTGGGGGGGCGGTGATCAGCCCCAGCATTTT.

The chain joins TRBV9 to TRBJ1-3; 9 bases match TRBD1. The CDR3 covers 17 residues. CDR1 is SGDLS and CDR2 is YYNGEE in the germline V gene. V was pared by 3 bases and J by 4 bases, with 11 bases of the junction left unmatched. CDR3 DNA sequence: TGTGCCAGCAGCGGCCCAAAACAGGGGGCCGACGGAAACACCATATATTTT. Residues: CASSGPKQGADGNTIYF.

This clone came up many times. The chain has TRBV2 and TRBJ1-2, with D maybe TRBD1 (5 bases). Germline V gives CDR1 SNHLY, CDR2 FYNNEI. The CDR3 covers 14 residues. The germline V and J ends were trimmed by 1 base and 5 bases, with 11 bases remaining between them. CDR3 sequence reads: CASSEGRAIYGYTF. As DNA, the CDR3 is TGTGCCAGCAGTGAAGGCAGGGCGATTTATGGCTACACCTTC.

This chain links TRBV5-1 with TRBJ1-5; D is undetermined. Trimming shortened V by 0 bases and J by 4 bases, and 5 bases separated the two germline ends. This CDR3 is built from 13 residues. From germline, CDR1 is SGHRS and CDR2 YFSETQ. The CDR3 here is CASSLGLNQPQHF. CDR3 sequence (DNA): TGCGCCAGCAGCTTGGGGCTTAATCAGCCCCAGCATTTT.

The rearrangement links TRBV30 to TRBJ2-7; unclear D gene. There are 14 residues in the CDR3. The V and J ends lost 7 bases and 1 base respectively, with 17 bases between them. The germline V gene encodes CDR1 GTSNPN and CDR2 SVGIG (reference sequence). The CDR3 loop reads CASSKSLNSYEQYF. DNA for the CDR3: TGTGCCTCCTCTAAATCCCTAAATTCCTACGAGCAGTACTTC. Variable domain in full (rest from reference TRBV30 and TRBJ2-7): SQTIHQWPATLVQPVGSPLSLECTVEGTSNPNLYWYRQAAGRGLQLLFYSVGIGQISSEVPQNLSASRPQDRQFILSSKKLLLSDSGFYLCASSKSLNSYEQYFGPGTRLTVT.

CDR3: CASSQEAVLWGELFF. The CDR3, as DNA: TGTGCCAGCAGCCAAGAGGCAGTTTTATGGGGGGAGCTGTTTTTT. This chain links TRBV3-1 (or the pseudogene TRBV3-2) with TRBJ2-2; D is unresolved. The V gene lost 0 bases and the J gene lost 8 bases, with 13 bases spanning the gap. Germline values: CDR1 LGHDT, CDR2 YNNKEL (reference sequence). CDR3 size: 15 residues.

This chain joins TRBV10-3 and TRBJ1-2, with D possibly matching TRBD1 (5 bases). V lost 6 bases and J lost 4, with 21 bases in between. Germline values: CDR1 ENHRY, CDR2 SYGVKD. CDR3 length: 16 residues. The CDR3 region has the DNA TGTGCCATCAGGGGAACAAGGGCCGACAGCTCCTATGGCTACACCTTC. Translating it yields CAIRGTRADSSYGYTF.

The chain uses TRBV29-1 and TRBJ1-4; a weak D match, TRBD1 (6 bases). The CDR3 length is 13 residues. Germline CDR1 reads SQVTM; CDR2 reads ANQGSEA. V lost 2 bases, J lost 7 bases, and 11 bases lay in between. CDR3 region: CSVEPKQGEKLFF. The CDR3, as DNA: TGCAGCGTTGAACCTAAACAGGGTGAAAAACTGTTTTTT.

This chain joins TRBV7-9 and TRBJ1-1, with 7 bases matching TRBD1. Germline V lookup: CDR1 SEHNR, CDR2 FQNEAQ (reference sequence). The trim removed 2 bases at V and 2 bases at J, leaving 2 bases unmatched. CDR3 length equals 14 residues. CDR3 residues: CASSLRDSNTEAFF. The CDR3 nucleotides are TGTGCCAGCAGCTTACGGGACAGCAACACTGAAGCTTTCTTT. The variable domain in full, with the rest retrieved from reference TRBV7-9 and TRBJ1-1, is DTGVSQNPRHKITKRGQNVTFRCDPISEHNRLYWYRQTLGQGPEFLTYFQNEAQLEKSRLLSDRFSAERPKGSFSTLEIQRTEQGDSAMYLCASSLRDSNTEAFFGQGTRLTVV.

The CDR3 nucleotides read TGTGCCACCAGTGATTCGCAGGGGGCCCCTTTGTGGGGCTACACCTTC. Its protein product is CATSDSQGAPLWGYTF. This chain uses TRBV24-1 with TRBJ1-2, with 8 bases fitting TRBD1. Looked up from germline, CDR1 is KGHDR and CDR2 is SFDVKD. Trimming took 2 bases from V and 8 from J; bases not matched to a gene: 12. The CDR3 extends over 16 amino acids.

The rearrangement joins TRBV11-2 to TRBJ2-1; 15 bases are a match to TRBD2. The CDR3 is made up of 16 amino acids. V shed 7 bases and J 4 bases; nucleotides not matched to a gene: 5. Germline V CDR1 and CDR2: SGHAT, FQNNGV. CDR3 nucleotides: TGTGCCAGCACAGGGACTAGCGGGGGGCCTTACAATGAGCAGTTCTTC. Encoded protein: CASTGTSGGPYNEQFF.

CDR3 loop: CASSPTGFTGYTF. The CDR3 nucleotides read TGTGCCAGCAGCCCGACAGGGTTTACAGGCTACACCTTC. The chain joins TRBV6-5 to TRBJ1-2; 7 positions agree with TRBD1. CDR3 length: 13 residues. The trim removed 6 bases at V and 8 bases at J, leaving 9 bases unmatched. Germline V CDR1 and CDR2: MNHEY, SVGAGI.

J is TRBJ1-5 and V is TRBV2; 8 positions match TRBD1. The CDR3 totals 16 residues. V shed 5 bases, J shed 2 bases, and the junction held 8 bases outside the gene matches. Per germline, CDR1 SNHLY and CDR2 FYNNEI. The CDR3 spells CASSSKPGQGNQPQHF. The CDR3 DNA reads TGTGCCAGCAGTAGCAAGCCGGGACAGGGCAATCAGCCCCAGCATTTT.

Concerning this clone itself: An end of the junction differs from the germline gene, which may be a read error. This chain links TRBV2 with TRBJ2-7; 8 bases line up with TRBD1. Germline CDR1 SNHLY, CDR2 FYNNEI. The CDR3 extends over 13 amino acids. CDR3: CASREDRGYEQYF. CDR3 nucleotides: TGTGCCAGCAGGGAAGACAGGGGCTACGAGCAGTACTTC.

The genes are TRBV2 and TRBJ2-1; 11 nucleotides agree with TRBD2. V was clipped by 0 bases and J by 10 bases; unmatched bases: 8. CDR1 is SNHLY, CDR2 FYNNEI, per germline. CDR3 length equals 16 residues. The CDR3 reads CASSEASGGAVEEQFF. The CDR3 DNA is TGTGCCAGCAGTGAAGCTAGCGGGGGGGCGGTGGAGGAGCAGTTCTTC.

The chain is built from TRBV27 and TRBJ1-4; a possible D gene is TRBD1 (6 bases). The CDR3 is 14 residues long. The V gene lost 3 bases and the J gene lost 8 bases, with 13 bases spanning the gap. Germline CDR1 is MNHEY and CDR2 is SMNVEV (reference sequence). The CDR3 region has the DNA TGTGCCAGCAGTTTGCGGGGGGCTGGCGAAAAACTGTTTTTT. This codes for CASSLRGAGEKLFF. The full variable domain, its missing parts supplied by reference TRBV27 and TRBJ1-4, is EAQVTQNPRYLITVTGKKLTVTCSQNMNHEYMSWYRQDPGLGLRQIYYSMNVEVTDKGDVPEGYKVSRKEKRNFPLILESPSPNQTSLYFCASSLRGAGEKLFFGSGTQLSVL.

The V call is TRBV28, the J call TRBJ2-1; 14 positions agree with TRBD2. CDR1 and CDR2 from the germline V gene are MDHEN and SYDVKM. J lost 11 bases, V lost 3 bases, and 6 bases had no gene match. This CDR3 has 15 residues. The CDR3 is CASSLYGTSGSKQFF. The CDR3 region has the DNA TGTGCCAGCAGTTTGTATGGGACTAGCGGGAGTAAGCAGTTCTTC.

The chain has TRBV4-2 and TRBJ2-3, with TRBD2 identical over 10 bases. Germline trimming cut 2 bases from V and 3 bases from J; bases unmatched to any gene: 2. The CDR3 is 15 amino acids. Per the germline V gene, CDR1 is LGHNA and CDR2 is YNFKEQ. In DNA, the CDR3 is TGTGCCAGCAGCCAACAACTAGCGGGAACAGATACGCAGTATTTT. Translation: CASSQQLAGTDTQYF.

This clone has more than one count but fewer than ten. The CDR3 DNA is TGTGCCAGCACCACCTCCGGGACAGGGGTATACGAGCAGTACTTC. Amino acids: CASTTSGTGVYEQYF. J is TRBJ2-7 and V is TRBV13; 10 positions agree with TRBD1. V lost 7 bases, J lost 4 bases, and 10 bases stayed unmatched. Germline CDR1 is PRHDT and CDR2 is FYEKMQ (reference sequence). This CDR3 has 15 amino acids.

This clone was recorded many times. This rearrangement joins TRBV25-1 to TRBJ2-7, with D possibly matching TRBD1 (6 bases). The ends were cut back, 2 bases at V and 4 bases at J, with 6 bases in the middle. The CDR3 length is 12 residues. Germline loops: CDR1 MGHDK, CDR2 SYGVNS. The CDR3 DNA is TGTGCCAGCAGTGAACAGGGGTACGAGCAGTACTTC. Translated: CASSEQGYEQYF.

This clone appeared a single time. V usage is TRBV6-5 and J usage is TRBJ2-1; D might be TRBD2 (5 bases). There are 12 residues in the CDR3. CDR1 is MNHEY, CDR2 SVGAGI, per germline. V lost 10 bases, J lost 3 bases, and 10 bases lay in between. CDR3 region: CATLANYNEQFF. The CDR3 DNA follows: TGTGCCACCTTAGCGAACTACAATGAGCAGTTCTTC.